The rows below give T cell receptor beta chains drawn from one sample of a study of CD8+ T cells in alopecia areata. Repertoires were generated with immunoSEQ multiplex PCR, while TCRdb's copy carries only in-frame clones and drops some. The top ten clones hold over 12% of a sample with 150,000 to 200,000 clones, 50% to 75% of them seen once. The source was CD4+ T cells sorted from blood, collected at week 0. The receptors stem from a human donor with alopecia areata. CDR3s include the opening cysteine and the closing phenylalanine or tryptophan. The order of the fields is CDR3 length, V gene, J gene, clone size, D gene, CDR3 DNA, CDR3 protein. A D gene is named only where the DNA matches it firmly. Clone sizes are given selectively: once, few, many, or a class where the clone is expanded.

16	TRBV15	TRBJ1-1	once	-	TGTGCCACCAGCAGGGGGTTAAGGGAACAGAACACTGAAGCTTTCTTT	CATSRGLREQNTEAFF
15	TRBV11-3	TRBJ2-6	-	-	TGTGCCAGCAGCTTTCAGGGTTCTGGGGCCAACGTCCTGACTTTC	CASSFQGSGANVLTF
14	TRBV19	TRBJ2-7	-	TRBD1	TGTGCCAGTAGCCCGGGACAGGGGGCCTACGAGCAGTACTTC	CASSPGQGAYEQYF
16	TRBV10-3	TRBJ1-6	-	TRBD1	TGTGCCATCAGTGGGACAGGGAGTGAAGGAAGCTCACCCCTCCACTTT	CAISGTGSEGSSPLHF
16	TRBV14	TRBJ1-4	few	-	TGTGCCAGCAGCCAACAGTCCGGGACCCTTTTTGAAAAACTGTTTTTT	CASSQQSGTLFEKLFF
18	TRBV30	TRBJ2-2	-	TRBD2	TGTGCCTGGAGGGCCCTAGCGGGGGGGCCCGCGAACACCGGGGAGCTGTTTTTT	CAWRALAGGPANTGELFF
13	TRBV6-6	TRBJ2-7	-	-	TGTGCCAGCAATACGAGGGGCGGCTACGAGCAGTACTTC	CASNTRGGYEQYF
13	TRBV29-1	TRBJ1-2	few	-	TGCAGTGCTCTGGCGGATGCTAACTATGGCTACACCTTC	CSALADANYGYTF
15	TRBV4-1	TRBJ1-5	-	-	TGCGCCAGCAGCCTTGGGATCAATAGCAATCAGCCCCAGCATTTT	CASSLGINSNQPQHF
15	TRBV7-9	TRBJ2-3	-	TRBD2	TGTGCCAGCAGCTTACTAGCGGGGGGCACAGATACGCAGTATTTT	CASSLLAGGTDTQYF
16	TRBV5-1	TRBJ2-4	-	TRBD1	TGCGCCAGCAGCTTTGGACAGGGGGCGGCCAAAAACATTCAGTACTTC	CASSFGQGAAKNIQYF
12	TRBV6-1	TRBJ2-7	-	-	TGTGCCAGCACCGGGGCCCCCTACGAGCAGTACTTC	CASTGAPYEQYF
12	TRBV19	TRBJ1-6	few	-	TGTGCCAGTAGTATTGCGGGCTCACCCCTCCACTTT	CASSIAGSPLHF
16	TRBV7-6	TRBJ2-5	few	-	TGTGCCAGCAGCTTAGGGTCCGGGGCAATCCAAGAGACCCAGTACTTC	CASSLGSGAIQETQYF
14	TRBV2	TRBJ1-2	once	-	TGTGCCAGCAGTGCGGTCGGGCCAGCCTATGGCTACACCTTC	CASSAVGPAYGYTF
14	TRBV7-3	TRBJ2-5	-	TRBD1	TGTGCCAGCAGCTTTAGCGGACAGGGAGAGACCCAGTACTTC	CASSFSGQGETQYF
14	TRBV30	TRBJ2-2	-	-	TGTGCCTGGAGTAATACAGGATCCACCGGGGAGCTGTTTTTT	CAWSNTGSTGELFF
14	TRBV30	TRBJ1-5	-	-	TGTGCCTGGACTAAGCGGGACTCGAGGCAGCCCCAGCATTTT	CAWTKRDSRQPQHF
13	TRBV10-3	TRBJ2-2	few	-	TGTGCCATCAGTTTCAGAGACACCGGGGAGCTGTTTTTT	CAISFRDTGELFF
16	TRBV19	TRBJ2-3	few	-	TGTGCCAGTAGTAAGATCTCAGCTAGCCCCACAGATACGCAGTATTTT	CASSKISASPTDTQYF
14	TRBV6-5	TRBJ1-1	once	TRBD1	TGTGCCAGCAGTGCCTGGACAGGGCACACTGAAGCTTTCTTT	CASSAWTGHTEAFF
14	TRBV27	TRBJ2-7	-	-	TGTGCCAGCAAACTGTATCTGGGCCCCTACGAGCAGTACTTC	CASKLYLGPYEQYF
13	TRBV2	TRBJ2-3	-	-	TGTGCCAGCAGTGAAGTTGTGGAAGGCGGCACGTATTTT	CASSEVVEGGTYF
13	TRBV7-2	TRBJ1-2	few	-	TGTGCCAGCAGCTTAGGGTGGCCGGATGGCTACACCTTC	CASSLGWPDGYTF
14	TRBV7-9	TRBJ2-7	-	-	TGTGCCAGCAGCTTAAGTAGCAACTCCTACGAGCAGTACTTC	CASSLSSNSYEQYF
14	TRBV2	TRBJ1-1	few	-	TGTGCCAGCAGTCCCCCCCGGGGAGGCACTGAAGCTTTCTTT	CASSPPRGGTEAFF